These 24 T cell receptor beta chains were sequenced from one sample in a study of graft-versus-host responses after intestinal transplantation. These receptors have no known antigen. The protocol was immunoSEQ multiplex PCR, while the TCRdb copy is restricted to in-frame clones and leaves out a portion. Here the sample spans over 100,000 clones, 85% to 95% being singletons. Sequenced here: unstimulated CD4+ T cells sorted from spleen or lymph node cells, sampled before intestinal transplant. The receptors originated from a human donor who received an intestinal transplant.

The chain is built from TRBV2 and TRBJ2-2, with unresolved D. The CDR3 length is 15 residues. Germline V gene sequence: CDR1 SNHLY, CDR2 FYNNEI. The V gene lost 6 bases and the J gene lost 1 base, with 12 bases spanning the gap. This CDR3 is CASRTLKGNTGELFF. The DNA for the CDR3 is TGTGCCAGCAGGACCTTGAAGGGGAACACCGGGGAGCTGTTTTTT.

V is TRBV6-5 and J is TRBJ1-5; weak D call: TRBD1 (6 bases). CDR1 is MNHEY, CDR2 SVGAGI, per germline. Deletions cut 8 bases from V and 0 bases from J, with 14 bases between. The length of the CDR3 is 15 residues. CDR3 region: CASGWDIYSNQPQHF. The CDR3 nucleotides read TGTGCCAGCGGCTGGGACATCTATAGCAATCAGCCCCAGCATTTT.

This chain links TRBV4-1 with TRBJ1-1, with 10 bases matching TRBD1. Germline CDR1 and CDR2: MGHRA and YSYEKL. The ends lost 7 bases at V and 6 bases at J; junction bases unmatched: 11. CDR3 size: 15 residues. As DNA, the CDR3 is TGCGCCAGCACCGACCGGGACAGGGGACTTTCTGAAGCTTTCTTT. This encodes CASTDRDRGLSEAFF.

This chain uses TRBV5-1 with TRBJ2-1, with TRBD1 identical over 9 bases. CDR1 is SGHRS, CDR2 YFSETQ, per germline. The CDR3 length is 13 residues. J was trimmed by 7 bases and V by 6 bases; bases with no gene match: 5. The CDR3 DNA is TGCGCCAGCAACCGGGACAGGGATAATGAGCAGTTCTTC. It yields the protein CASNRDRDNEQFF.

The CDR3 nucleotides are TGTGCCAGCAGCCGCGGGGGGACAGATACGCAGTATTTT. Protein product: CASSRGGTDTQYF. The gene calls are TRBV14 and TRBJ2-3, with 8 bases fitting TRBD2. Germline CDR1 SGHDN, CDR2 FVKESK. Trimming removed 4 bases from V and 3 bases from J; junction bases left unmatched: 0. The CDR3 extends over 13 amino acids.

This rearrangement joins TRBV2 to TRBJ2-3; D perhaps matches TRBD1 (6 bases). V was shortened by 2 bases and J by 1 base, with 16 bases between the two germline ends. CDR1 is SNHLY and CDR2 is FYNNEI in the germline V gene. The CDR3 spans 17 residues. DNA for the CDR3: TGTGCCAGCAGTGAATTAGGGGGAAGGTGGGGCACAGATACGCAGTATTTT. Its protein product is CASSELGGRWGTDTQYF.

In DNA, the CDR3 is TGTGCCAGCAGTTCGGACAGGGGACCGAACACTGAAGCTTTCTTT. Residues: CASSSDRGPNTEAFF. The J gene is TRBJ1-1, the V gene TRBV27; TRBD1 matches at 9 bases. Looked up from germline, CDR1 is MNHEY and CDR2 is SMNVEV (reference sequence). This CDR3 has 15 residues. Trimming cost V 4 bases and J 1 base; bases outside gene matches: 4.

CDR3 residues: CASSTTGGSYEQYF. The CDR3 DNA sequence: TGTGCCAGCTCCACGACGGGAGGGTCCTACGAGCAGTACTTC. The J gene is TRBJ2-7, the V gene TRBV27, with 8 bases fitting TRBD2. Per the germline V gene, CDR1 is MNHEY and CDR2 is SMNVEV (reference sequence). This CDR3 contains 14 residues. V was pared by 8 bases and J by 1 base, with 7 bases of the junction left unmatched.

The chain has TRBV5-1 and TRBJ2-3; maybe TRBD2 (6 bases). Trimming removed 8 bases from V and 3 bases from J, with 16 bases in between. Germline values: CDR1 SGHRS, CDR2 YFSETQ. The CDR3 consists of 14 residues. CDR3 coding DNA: TGCGCCAGTAAGGTGGTTAGCGGTACAGATACGCAGTATTTT. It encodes CASKVVSGTDTQYF.

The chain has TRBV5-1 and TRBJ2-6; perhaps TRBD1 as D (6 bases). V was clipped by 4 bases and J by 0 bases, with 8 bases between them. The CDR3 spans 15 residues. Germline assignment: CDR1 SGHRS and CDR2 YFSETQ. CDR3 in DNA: TGCGCCAGCAGCAGGGACAACTCTGGGGCCAACGTCCTGACTTTC. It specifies CASSRDNSGANVLTF.

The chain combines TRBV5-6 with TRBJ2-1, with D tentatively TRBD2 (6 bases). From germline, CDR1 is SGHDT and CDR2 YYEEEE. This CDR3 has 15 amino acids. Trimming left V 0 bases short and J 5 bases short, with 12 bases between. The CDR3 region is CASSLVGAGNNEQFF. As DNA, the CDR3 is TGTGCCAGCAGCTTGGTTGGAGCGGGCAACAATGAGCAGTTCTTC.

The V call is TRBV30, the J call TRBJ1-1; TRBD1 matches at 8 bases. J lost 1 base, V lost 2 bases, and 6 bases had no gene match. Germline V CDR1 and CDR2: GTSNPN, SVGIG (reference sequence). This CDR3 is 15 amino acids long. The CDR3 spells CAWSLSGTGNTEAFF. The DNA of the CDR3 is TGTGCCTGGAGTCTATCGGGGACAGGGAACACTGAAGCTTTCTTT.

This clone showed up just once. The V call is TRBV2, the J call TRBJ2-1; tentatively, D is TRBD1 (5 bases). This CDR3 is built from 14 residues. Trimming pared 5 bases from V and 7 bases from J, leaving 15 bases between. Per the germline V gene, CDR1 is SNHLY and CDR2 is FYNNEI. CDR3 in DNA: TGTGCCAGCAGTACAGGATCAAGTTATAATGAGCAGTTCTTC. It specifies CASSTGSSYNEQFF.

The CDR3 spells CASSGDPPYTQYF. CDR3 DNA sequence: TGTGCCAGCAGTGGGGATCCCCCGTATACGCAGTATTTT. V gene TRBV2 combines with J gene TRBJ2-3; D gene unclear. Between the trimmed V and J ends, which lost 4 bases and 7 bases, there was a span of 12 bases. The length of the CDR3 is 13 residues. Per the germline V gene, CDR1 is SNHLY and CDR2 is FYNNEI. The full variable domain, with the rest looked up from reference TRBV2 and TRBJ2-3, is EPEVTQTPSHQVTQMGQEVILRCVPISNHLYFYWYRQILGQKVEFLVSFYNNEISEKSEIFDDQFSVERPDGSNFTLKIRSTKLEDSAMYFCASSGDPPYTQYFGPGTRLTVL.

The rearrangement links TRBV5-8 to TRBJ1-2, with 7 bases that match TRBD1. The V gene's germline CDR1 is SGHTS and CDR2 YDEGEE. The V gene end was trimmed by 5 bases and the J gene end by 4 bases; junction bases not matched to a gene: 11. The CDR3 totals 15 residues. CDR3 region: CASRPGTVGAYGYTF. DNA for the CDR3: TGTGCCAGCAGACCCGGGACAGTCGGTGCCTATGGCTACACCTTC.

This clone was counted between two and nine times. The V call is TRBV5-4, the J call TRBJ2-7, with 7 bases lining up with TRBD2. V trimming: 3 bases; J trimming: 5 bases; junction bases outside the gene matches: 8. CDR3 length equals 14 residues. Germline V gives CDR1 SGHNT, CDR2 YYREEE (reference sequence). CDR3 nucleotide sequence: TGTGCCAGCAGCTCCGGACTAGGCGGGAACGAGCAGTACTTC. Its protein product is CASSSGLGGNEQYF.

CDR3 nucleotide sequence: TGTGCCAGCTCACCACCTACAGGCTACGAGCAGTACTTC. Protein sequence: CASSPPTGYEQYF. The chain uses TRBV18 and TRBJ2-7; tentative D call: TRBD1 (5 bases). The CDR3 sequence is 13 residues long. Germline loops: CDR1 KGHSH, CDR2 LQKENI. V dropped 0 bases and J dropped 3 bases, with 6 bases sitting between them. The whole variable domain, filled in from reference TRBV18 and TRBJ2-7, reads NAGVMQNPRHLVRRRGQEARLRCSPMKGHSHVYWYRQLPEEGLKFMVYLQKENIIDESGMPKERFSAEFPKEGPSILRIQQVVRGDSAAYFCASSPPTGYEQYFGPGTRLTVT.

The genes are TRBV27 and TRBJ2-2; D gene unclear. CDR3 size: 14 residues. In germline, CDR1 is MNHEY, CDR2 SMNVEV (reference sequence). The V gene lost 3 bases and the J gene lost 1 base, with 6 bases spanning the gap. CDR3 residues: CASSFGRNTGELFF. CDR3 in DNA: TGTGCCAGCAGTTTCGGACGGAACACCGGGGAGCTGTTTTTT.

CDR3 sequence: CASSLSVLAGVQETQYF. The DNA for the CDR3 is TGTGCCAGCAGCTTAAGTGTCTTAGCGGGGGTCCAAGAGACCCAGTACTTC. The V and J genes are TRBV5-4 and TRBJ2-5; 9 bases fit TRBD2. Trimming took 2 bases from V and 1 from J; bases not matched to a gene: 9. Germline V gene data show CDR1 as SGHNT and CDR2 as YYREEE (reference sequence). The CDR3 spans 17 residues.

CDR3 in DNA: TGTGCCTGGAGTGCCCTCGGGAGCCAGCCCCAGCATTTT. It specifies CAWSALGSQPQHF. The chain has TRBV30 and TRBJ1-5; no reliable D call. V was clipped by 1 base and J by 7 bases, with 11 bases between them. CDR3 length: 13 amino acids. Germline V gene sequence: CDR1 GTSNPN, CDR2 SVGIG (reference sequence). The complete variable domain, with remaining parts taken from reference TRBV30 and TRBJ1-5, reads SQTIHQWPATLVQPVGSPLSLECTVEGTSNPNLYWYRQAAGRGLQLLFYSVGIGQISSEVPQNLSASRPQDRQFILSSKKLLLSDSGFYLCAWSALGSQPQHFGDGTRLSIL.

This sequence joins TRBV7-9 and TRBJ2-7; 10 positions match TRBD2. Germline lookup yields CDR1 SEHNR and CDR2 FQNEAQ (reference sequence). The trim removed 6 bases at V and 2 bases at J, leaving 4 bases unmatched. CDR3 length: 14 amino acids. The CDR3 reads CASRGAGGPYEQYF. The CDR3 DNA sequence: TGTGCCAGCAGAGGAGCGGGAGGGCCCTACGAGCAGTACTTC.

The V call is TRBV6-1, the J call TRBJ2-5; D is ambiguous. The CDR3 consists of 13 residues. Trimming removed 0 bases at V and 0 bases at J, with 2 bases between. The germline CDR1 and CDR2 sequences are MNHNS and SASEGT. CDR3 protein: CASSEANQETQYF. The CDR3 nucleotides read TGTGCCAGCAGTGAAGCGAACCAAGAGACCCAGTACTTC.

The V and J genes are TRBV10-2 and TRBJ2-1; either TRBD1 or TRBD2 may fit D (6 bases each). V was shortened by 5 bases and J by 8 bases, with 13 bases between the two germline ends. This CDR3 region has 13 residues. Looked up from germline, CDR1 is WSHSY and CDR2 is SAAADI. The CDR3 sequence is CASSKGGEYEQFF. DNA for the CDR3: TGCGCCAGCAGTAAGGGGGGCGAGTATGAGCAGTTCTTC.

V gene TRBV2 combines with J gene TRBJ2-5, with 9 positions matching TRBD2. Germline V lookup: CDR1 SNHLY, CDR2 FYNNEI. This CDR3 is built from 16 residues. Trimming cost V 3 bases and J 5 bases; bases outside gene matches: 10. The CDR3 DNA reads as TGTGCCAGCAGTGATGGGGTCGCGGGAGGGCACGAGACCCAGTACTTC. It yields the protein CASSDGVAGGHETQYF.